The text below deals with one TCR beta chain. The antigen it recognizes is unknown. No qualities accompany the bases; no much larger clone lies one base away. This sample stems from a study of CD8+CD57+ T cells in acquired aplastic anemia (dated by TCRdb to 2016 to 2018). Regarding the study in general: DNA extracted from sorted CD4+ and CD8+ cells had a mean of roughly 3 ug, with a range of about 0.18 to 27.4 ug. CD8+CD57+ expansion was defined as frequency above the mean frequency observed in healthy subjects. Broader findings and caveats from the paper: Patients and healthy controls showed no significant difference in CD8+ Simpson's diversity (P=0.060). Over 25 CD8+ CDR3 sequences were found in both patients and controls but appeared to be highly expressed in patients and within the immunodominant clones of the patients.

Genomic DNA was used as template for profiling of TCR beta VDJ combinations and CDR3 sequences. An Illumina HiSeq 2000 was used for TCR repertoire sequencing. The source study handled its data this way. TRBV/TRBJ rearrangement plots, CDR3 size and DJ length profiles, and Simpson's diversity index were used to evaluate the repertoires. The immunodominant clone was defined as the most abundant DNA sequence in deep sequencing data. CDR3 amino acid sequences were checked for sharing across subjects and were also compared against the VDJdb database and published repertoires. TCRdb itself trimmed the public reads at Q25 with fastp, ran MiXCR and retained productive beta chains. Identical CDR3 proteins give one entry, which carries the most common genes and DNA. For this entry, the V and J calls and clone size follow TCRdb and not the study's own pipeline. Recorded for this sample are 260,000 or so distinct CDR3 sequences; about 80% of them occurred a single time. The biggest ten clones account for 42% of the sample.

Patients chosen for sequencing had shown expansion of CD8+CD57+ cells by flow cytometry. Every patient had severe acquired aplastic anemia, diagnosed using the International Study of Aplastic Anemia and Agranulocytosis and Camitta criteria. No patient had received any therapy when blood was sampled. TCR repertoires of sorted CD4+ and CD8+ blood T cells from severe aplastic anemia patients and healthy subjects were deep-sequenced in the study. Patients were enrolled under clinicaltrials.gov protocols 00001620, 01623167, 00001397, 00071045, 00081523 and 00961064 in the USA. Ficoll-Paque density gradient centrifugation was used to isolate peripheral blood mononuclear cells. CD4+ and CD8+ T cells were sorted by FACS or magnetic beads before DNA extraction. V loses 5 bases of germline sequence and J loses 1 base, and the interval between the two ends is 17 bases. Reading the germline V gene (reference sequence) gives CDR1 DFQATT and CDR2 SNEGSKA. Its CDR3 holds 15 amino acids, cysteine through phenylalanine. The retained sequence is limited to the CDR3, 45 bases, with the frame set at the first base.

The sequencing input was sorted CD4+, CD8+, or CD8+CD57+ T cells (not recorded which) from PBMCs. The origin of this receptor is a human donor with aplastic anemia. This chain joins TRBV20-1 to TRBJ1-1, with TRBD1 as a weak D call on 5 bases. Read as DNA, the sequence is TGCAGTGCTGACCAATGGGGACGCAAGAACACTGAAGCTTTCTTT. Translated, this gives CSADQWGRKNTEAFF.